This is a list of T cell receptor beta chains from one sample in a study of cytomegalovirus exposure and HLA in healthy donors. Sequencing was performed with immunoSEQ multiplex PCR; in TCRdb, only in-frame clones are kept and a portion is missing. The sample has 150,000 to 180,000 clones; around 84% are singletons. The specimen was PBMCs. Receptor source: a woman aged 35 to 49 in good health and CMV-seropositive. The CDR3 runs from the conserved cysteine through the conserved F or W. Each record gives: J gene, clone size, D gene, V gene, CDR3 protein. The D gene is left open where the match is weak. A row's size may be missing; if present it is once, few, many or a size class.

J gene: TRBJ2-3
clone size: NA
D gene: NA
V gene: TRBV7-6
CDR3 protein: CASSPGGYTQYF

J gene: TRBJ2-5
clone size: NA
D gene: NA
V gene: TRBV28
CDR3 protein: CASSLVGSSQETQYF

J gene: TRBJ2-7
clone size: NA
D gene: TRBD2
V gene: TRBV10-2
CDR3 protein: CASSGTGLPPGEQYF

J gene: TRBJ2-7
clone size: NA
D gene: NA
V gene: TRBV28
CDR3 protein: CASSFNEQYF

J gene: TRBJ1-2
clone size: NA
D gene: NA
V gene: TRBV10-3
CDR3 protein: CAISEGDSRGYGYTF

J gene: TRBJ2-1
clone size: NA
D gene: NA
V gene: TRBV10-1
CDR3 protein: CASSKNMYNEQFF

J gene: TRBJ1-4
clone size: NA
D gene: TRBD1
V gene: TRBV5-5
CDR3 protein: CASSLWDSEKLFF

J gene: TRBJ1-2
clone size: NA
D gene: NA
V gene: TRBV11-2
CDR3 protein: CASSFGQGGGYTF

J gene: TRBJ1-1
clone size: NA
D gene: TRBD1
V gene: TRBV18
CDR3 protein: CASSPRQGTPEAFF

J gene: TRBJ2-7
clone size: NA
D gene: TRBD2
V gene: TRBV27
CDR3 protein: CASSFGGRGDYEQYF

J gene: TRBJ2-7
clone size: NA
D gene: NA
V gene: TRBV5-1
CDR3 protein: CASSRDLGEQYF

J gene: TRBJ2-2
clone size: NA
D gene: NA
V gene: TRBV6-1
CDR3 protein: CASSGTESGELFF

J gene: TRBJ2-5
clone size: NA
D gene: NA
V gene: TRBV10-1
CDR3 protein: CASSEGGGEETQYF

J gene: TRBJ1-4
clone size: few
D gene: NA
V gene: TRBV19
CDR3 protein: CASSNPGRGRTLFF

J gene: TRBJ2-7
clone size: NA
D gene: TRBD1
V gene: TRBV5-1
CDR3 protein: CASSPRPRGRKYEQYF

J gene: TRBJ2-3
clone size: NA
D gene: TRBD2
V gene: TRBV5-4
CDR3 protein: CASSLPGGRADTQYF

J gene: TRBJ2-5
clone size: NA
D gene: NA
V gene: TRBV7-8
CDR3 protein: CASSRDQETQYF

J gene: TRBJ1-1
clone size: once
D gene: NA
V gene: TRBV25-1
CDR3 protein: CASSGPLDTFTEAFF

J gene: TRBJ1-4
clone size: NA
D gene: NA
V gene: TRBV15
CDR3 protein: CATSRGSSGNEKLFF

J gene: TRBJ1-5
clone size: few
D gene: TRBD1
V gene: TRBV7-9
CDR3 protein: CASSPGQGLNQPQHF

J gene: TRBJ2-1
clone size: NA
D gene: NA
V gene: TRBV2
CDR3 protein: CASSEGRPGEQFF

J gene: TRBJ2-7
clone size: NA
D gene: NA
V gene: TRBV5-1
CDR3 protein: CASSLEHEQYF

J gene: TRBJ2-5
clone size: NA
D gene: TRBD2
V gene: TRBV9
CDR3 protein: CASSASSGSAETQYF

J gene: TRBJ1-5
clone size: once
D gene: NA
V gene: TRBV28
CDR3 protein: CASSLLDRLVNQPQHF

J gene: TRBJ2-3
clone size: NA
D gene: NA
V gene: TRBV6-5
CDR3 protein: CASRPKTAEQDTQYF

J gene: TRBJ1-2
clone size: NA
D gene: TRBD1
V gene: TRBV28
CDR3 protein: CASTRGGAGGGHGYTF

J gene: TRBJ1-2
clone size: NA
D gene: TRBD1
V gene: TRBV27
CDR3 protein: CASSLGTGGVYGYTF

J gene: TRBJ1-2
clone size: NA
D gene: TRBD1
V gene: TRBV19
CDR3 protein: CASTLTGIYGYTF

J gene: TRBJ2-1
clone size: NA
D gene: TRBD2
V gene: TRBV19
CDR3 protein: CASSMAGLVLVEQFF

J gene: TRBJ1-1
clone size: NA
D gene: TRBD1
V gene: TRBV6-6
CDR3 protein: CASSYPQGQGDTEAFF

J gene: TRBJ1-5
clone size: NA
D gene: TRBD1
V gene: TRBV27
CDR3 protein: CASRGTGGPNQPQHF

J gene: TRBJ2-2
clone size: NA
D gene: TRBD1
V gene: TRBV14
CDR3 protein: CASSQVGTGDTGELFF

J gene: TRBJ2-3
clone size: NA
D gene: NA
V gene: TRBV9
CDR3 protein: CASSVRAGGTFGVTDTQYF

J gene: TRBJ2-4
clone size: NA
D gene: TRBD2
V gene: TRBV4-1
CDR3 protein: CASSNLAGLTKNIQYF

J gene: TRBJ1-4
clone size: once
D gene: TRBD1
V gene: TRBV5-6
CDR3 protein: CASSFGQGWTNEKLFF

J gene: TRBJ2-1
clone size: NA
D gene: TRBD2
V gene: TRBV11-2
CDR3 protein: CASSRQTSGYNEQFF

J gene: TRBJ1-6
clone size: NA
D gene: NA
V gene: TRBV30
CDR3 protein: CAWSVRNSPLHF

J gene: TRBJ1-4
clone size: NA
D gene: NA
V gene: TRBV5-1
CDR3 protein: CASSSTRATNEKLFF

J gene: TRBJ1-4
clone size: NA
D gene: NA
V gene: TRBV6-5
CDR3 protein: CASSYSRAGLKEKLFF

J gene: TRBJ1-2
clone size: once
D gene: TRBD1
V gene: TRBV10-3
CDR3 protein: CAISESATGAVHNYGYTF

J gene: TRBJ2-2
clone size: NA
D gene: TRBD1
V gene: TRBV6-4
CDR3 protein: CASKGQGNGELFF

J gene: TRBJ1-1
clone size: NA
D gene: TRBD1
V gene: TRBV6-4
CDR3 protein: CASSKQGGLRSTEAFF

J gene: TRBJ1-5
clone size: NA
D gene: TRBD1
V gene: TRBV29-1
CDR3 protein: CSVRTGLNQPQHF

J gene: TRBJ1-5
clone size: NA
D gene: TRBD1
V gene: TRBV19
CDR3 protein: CASSPTTGGMGQPQHF

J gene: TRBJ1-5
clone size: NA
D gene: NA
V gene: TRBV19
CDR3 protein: CATRTSISSNQPQHF

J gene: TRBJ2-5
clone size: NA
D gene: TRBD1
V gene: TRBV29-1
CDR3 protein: CSVNRDSGGETQYF

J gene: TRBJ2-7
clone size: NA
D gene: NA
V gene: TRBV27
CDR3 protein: CASSLHSPPYEQYF

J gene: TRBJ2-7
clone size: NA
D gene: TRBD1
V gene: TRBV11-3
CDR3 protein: CASSPGQVSYEQYF

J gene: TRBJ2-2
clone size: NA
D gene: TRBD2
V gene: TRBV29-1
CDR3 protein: CSVLDGRAYTGELFF

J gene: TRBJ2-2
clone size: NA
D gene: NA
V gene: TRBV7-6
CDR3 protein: CASSLELGQHTGELFF

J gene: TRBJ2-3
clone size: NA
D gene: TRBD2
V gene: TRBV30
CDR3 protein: CAWSLAGGTDTQYF

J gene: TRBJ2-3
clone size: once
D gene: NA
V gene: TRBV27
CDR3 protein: CASSLRQDLGDTQYF

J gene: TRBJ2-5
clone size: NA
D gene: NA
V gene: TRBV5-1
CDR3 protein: CATSVSQETQYF

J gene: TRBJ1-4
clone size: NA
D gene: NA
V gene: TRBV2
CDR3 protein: CASSQAGVGRNEKLFF

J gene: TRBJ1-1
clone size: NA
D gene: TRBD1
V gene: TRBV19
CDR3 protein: CASSRDRRNTEAFF

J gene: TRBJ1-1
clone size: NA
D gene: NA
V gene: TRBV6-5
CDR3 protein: CASSYRAGPRKSEAFF

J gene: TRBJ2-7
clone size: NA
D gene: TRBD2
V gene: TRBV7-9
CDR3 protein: CASSLGGGSSYEQYF

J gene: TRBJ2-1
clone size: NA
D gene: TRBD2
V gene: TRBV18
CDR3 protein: CASSRTSGSRPGEFF

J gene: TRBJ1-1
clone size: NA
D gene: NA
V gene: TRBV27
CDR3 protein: CASSLFKGAVLNTEAFF